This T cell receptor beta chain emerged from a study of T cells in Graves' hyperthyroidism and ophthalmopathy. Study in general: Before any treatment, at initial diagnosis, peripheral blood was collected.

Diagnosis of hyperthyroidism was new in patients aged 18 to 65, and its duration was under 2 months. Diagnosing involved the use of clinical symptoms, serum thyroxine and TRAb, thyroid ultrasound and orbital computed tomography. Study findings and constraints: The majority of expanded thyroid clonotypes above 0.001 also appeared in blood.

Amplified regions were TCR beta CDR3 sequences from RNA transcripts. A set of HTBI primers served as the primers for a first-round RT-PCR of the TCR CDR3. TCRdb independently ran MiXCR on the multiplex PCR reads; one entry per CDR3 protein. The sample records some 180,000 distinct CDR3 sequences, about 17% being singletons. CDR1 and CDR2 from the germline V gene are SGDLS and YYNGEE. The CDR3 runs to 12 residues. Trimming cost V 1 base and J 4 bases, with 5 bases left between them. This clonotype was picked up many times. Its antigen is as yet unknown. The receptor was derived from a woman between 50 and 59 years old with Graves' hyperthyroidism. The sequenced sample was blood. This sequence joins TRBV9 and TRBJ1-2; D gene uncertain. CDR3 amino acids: CASSVYGYGYTF. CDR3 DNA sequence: TGTGCCAGCAGCGTATATGGCTATGGCTACACCTTC.